This T cell receptor beta chain derives from a study of T cell responses to AZD1222 COVID-19 vaccine. On this clone itself: No antigen is known for it.

Profiling relied on immunoSEQ multiplex PCR, and the TCRdb table lists in-frame clones only, not all of them. The sample carries 90,000 to 130,000 clones, approximately 90% recorded once. Whole-study results and caveats: The span of vaccine-associated CD4 TCRs extended across spike, with dominance at 160-218 and 743-854. Clonal diversity was possibly underestimated, and the donors were mostly white British, with more females. When two AZD1222 doses had been given, Spike-specific TCR breadth and depth rose.

The origin of this receptor is an adult in good health. The specimen comprised peripheral blood, sampled on day 0 of AZD1222 vaccination.

The CDR3, as DNA: TGTGCCAGCAGCCAAGATTTTGGGGCTAGTCGATACAATGAGCAGTTCTTC. Residues: CASSQDFGASRYNEQFF. The chain links TRBV4-2 to TRBJ2-1, with D maybe TRBD1 (5 bases). Germline CDR1 LGHNA, CDR2 YNFKEQ. The CDR3 spans 17 residues. V lost 0 bases to trimming and J lost 4 bases, with 16 bases between them.